The text below deals with one T cell receptor beta chain. The sample originates from a study of blood T cell repertoires in COVID-19. Study background: Sites across the United States, Italy and Spain contributed samples from acute and convalescent COVID-19.

How the authors handled the data: How many nucleated cells were present was estimated from reference gene primer amplification. This table comes from immunoSEQ multiplex PCR, and its TCRdb copy is limited to in-frame clones, with some not included. For V, J and clone size, that table is used; D and trimming come from the DNA. The table has nearly 80,000 clones, 87% seen once; the top ten hold nearly 5%. The V and J ends lost 2 bases and 4 bases respectively, with 13 bases between them. The CDR3 totals 15 residues. Germline V gene lookup returns CDR1 MNHEY and CDR2 SVGEGT. The sample was peripheral blood. This TCR was recovered from a woman older than 75 with active or convalescent COVID-19. The chain joins TRBV6-2 or TRBV6-3 to TRBJ2-3; no clear D. The CDR3 region has the DNA TGTGCCAGCAGTTACGGATCATTAAGCGCAGATACGCAGTATTTT. Its translation: CASSYGSLSADTQYF.